This TCR beta chain was documented in a study of cytomegalovirus exposure and HLA in healthy donors. Each donor's status was that of a healthy bone marrow donor. Notes on the study in general: A later analysis appeared to link common viral pathogens to several of the most significant clusters.

The PCR made use of 60 Vbeta and 13 Jbeta primers. Generated by immunoSEQ multiplex PCR, the TCRdb table keeps only in-frame clones and is missing some. The sample gives about 200,000 clones, about 79% of which show up once; 1.5% to 2% is in the top ten. In this sample, this clone turned up a few times. Its target is not known. The material sequenced was PBMCs. The TCR originated in a male donor in good health and CMV-seronegative.

CDR3 coding DNA: TGTGCCAGCAGCATTCCGGGACAGGGGGACCAAGAGACCCAGTACTTC. Residues: CASSIPGQGDQETQYF. This rearrangement joins TRBV28 to TRBJ2-5, with 11 bases matching TRBD1. The ends lost 6 bases at V and 0 bases at J; junction bases unmatched: 6. CDR1 is MDHEN and CDR2 is SYDVKM in the germline V gene. This CDR3 is built from 16 residues.